This T cell receptor (beta chain) was captured in a study of cytomegalovirus exposure and HLA in healthy donors. Points from the study as a whole: Researchers catalogued some 160 TCR beta chains as cytomegalovirus-associated. In an earlier analysis, in 540 or so donors, most V segments appeared productive either ~90% or ~30% of the time.

The germline gives CDR1 MDHEN, CDR2 SYDVKM. This CDR3 spans 14 amino acids. J gave up 8 bases and V 8 bases, and 10 bases lay outside the gene matches. As regards this clone: Antigen: not known.

Primers included in the PCR were 60 Vbeta and 13 Jbeta primers. Only in-frame clones appear in the TCRdb table, and some are missing; sequencing was by immunoSEQ multiplex PCR. The table has tens of thousands of clones, around 77% seen once. The J gene is TRBJ1-4, the V gene TRBV28; 8 positions match TRBD1. This receptor was identified in a man between 60 and 75 years old in good health and CMV-seronegative. Specimen: PBMCs. CDR3 sequence reads: CASSSTGEGEKLFF. As DNA, the CDR3 is TGTGCCAGCTCCTCGACAGGGGAGGGGGAAAAACTGTTTTTT.